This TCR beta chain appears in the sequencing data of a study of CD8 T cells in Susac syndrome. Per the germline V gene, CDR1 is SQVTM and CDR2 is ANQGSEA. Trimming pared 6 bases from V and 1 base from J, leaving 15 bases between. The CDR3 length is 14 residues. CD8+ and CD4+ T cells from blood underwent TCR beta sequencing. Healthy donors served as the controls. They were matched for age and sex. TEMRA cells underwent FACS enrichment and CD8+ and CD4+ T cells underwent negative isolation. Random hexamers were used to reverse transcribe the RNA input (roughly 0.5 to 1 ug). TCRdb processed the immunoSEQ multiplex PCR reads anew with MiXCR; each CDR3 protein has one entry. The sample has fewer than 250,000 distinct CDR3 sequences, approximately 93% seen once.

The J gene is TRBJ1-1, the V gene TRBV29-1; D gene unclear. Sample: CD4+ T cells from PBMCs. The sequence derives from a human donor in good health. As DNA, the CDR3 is TGCAGCGTCTCTCAGAGGTCAGGGAACACTGAAGCTTTCTTT. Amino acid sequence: CSVSQRSGNTEAFF.